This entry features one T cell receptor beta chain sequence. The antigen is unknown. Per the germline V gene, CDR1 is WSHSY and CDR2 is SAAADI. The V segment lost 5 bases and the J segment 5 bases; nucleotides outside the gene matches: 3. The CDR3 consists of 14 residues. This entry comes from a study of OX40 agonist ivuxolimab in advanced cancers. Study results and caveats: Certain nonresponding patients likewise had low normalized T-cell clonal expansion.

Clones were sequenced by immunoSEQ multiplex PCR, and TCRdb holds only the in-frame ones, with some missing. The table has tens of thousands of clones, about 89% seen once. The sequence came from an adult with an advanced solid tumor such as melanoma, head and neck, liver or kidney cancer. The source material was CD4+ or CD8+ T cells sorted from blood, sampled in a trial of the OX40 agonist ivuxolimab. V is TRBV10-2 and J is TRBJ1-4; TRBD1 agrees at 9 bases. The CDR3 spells CASSRDRANEKLFF. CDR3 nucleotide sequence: TGCGCCAGCAGTAGGGACAGGGCGAATGAAAAACTGTTTTTT.